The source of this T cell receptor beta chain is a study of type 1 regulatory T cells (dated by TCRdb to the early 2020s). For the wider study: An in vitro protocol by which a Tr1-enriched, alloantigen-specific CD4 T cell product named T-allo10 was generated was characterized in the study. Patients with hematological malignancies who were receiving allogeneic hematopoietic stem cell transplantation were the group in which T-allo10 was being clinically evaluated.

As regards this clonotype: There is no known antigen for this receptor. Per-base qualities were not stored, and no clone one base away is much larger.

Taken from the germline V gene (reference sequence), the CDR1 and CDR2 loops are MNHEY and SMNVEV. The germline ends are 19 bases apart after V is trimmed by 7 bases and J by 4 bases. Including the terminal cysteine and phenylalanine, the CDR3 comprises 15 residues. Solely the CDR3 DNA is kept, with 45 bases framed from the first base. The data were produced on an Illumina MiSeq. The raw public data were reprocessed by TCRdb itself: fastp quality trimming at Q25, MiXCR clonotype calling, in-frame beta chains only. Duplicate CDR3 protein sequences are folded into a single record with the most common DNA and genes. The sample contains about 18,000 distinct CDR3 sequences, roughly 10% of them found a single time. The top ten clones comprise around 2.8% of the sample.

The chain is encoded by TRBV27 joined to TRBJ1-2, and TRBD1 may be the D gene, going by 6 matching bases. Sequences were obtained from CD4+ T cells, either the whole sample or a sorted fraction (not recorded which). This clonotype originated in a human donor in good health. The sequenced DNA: TGTGCCAGCACACCGGGGGGGGCTTCTATCTATGGCTACACCTTC. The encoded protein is CASTPGGASIYGYTF.